This passage covers 17 T cell receptor beta chains from one sample sequenced in a study of cytomegalovirus exposure and HLA in healthy donors. PCR used 60 Vbeta primers and 13 Jbeta primers. Generated by immunoSEQ multiplex PCR, the TCRdb table keeps only in-frame clones and is missing some. The sample consists of 130,000 or so clones, just under 75% of them appearing once. Input material: PBMCs. These receptors were collected from a man between 35 and 55 years old in good health and CMV-seropositive.

Remarks on this clone: A junction boundary mismatches the germline segment, possibly from a read error. V usage is TRBV6-5 and J usage is TRBJ1-4; D may be TRBD1 (6 bases). Germline values: CDR1 MNHEY, CDR2 SVGAGI. This CDR3 spans 15 amino acids. The CDR3 DNA sequence: TGTGCCAGCAGTTACTCGAAAGGGGGTAGAGAAAAACTGCTTTTT. Translation: CASSYSKGGREKLLF.

The chain combines TRBV29-1 with TRBJ1-1; 8 positions agree with TRBD1. Losses at the gene ends were 0 bases for V and 5 bases for J; bases not matched to a gene: 2. In germline, CDR1 is SQVTM, CDR2 ANQGSEA. This CDR3 is built from 13 residues. CDR3 sequence reads: CSVEDTGGTEAFF. The CDR3 coding sequence is TGCAGCGTTGAAGATACAGGGGGAACTGAAGCTTTCTTT.

The chain carries TRBV30 and TRBJ2-1; D not resolved. The CDR3 runs 13 residues. Germline-derived CDR1 and CDR2 are GTSNPN and SVGIG (reference sequence). The ends were cut back, 2 bases at V and 6 bases at J, with 11 bases in the middle. DNA of the CDR3: TGTGCCTGGAGTCCCGGTCCGCTCAATGAGCAGTTCTTC. Translating gives CAWSPGPLNEQFF.

This sequence joins TRBV15 and TRBJ1-2; the match to TRBD1 covers 9 bases. The V gene's germline CDR1 is LNHNV and CDR2 YYDKDF (reference sequence). Losses at the gene ends were 4 bases for V and 5 bases for J; bases not matched to a gene: 8. The CDR3 runs to 15 residues. The CDR3 spells CATSKYPTGGYGYTF. In nucleotides, the CDR3 is TGTGCCACCAGCAAGTACCCGACAGGGGGGTATGGCTACACCTTC.

The chain combines TRBV7-2 with TRBJ2-2; the D gene is possibly TRBD2 (6 bases). This CDR3 region has 13 residues. Between the trimmed V and J ends, which lost 8 bases and 4 bases, there was a span of 11 bases. Per germline, CDR1 SGHTA and CDR2 FQGNSA. The CDR3 region has the DNA TGTGCCAGCGGACTAAGGGGCACCGGGGAGCTGTTTTTT. Protein sequence: CASGLRGTGELFF.

This chain uses TRBV6-1 with TRBJ1-2; no clear D. V gave up 3 bases and J gave up 3 bases, with 5 bases separating them. Germline values: CDR1 MNHNS, CDR2 SASEGT. The CDR3 loop spans 12 amino acids. The CDR3 loop is CASSDQYYGYTF. In DNA form, the CDR3 reads TGTGCCAGCAGTGACCAGTACTATGGCTACACCTTC.

CDR3 in amino acids: CASNNRVYNNEQFF. The CDR3 DNA follows: TGTGCCAGCAACAACAGGGTTTACAACAATGAGCAGTTCTTC. V and J are TRBV2 and TRBJ2-1; tentatively, D is TRBD1 (6 bases). Germline-derived CDR1 and CDR2 are SNHLY and FYNNEI. CDR3 length equals 14 residues. Trimming removed 7 bases at V and 5 bases at J, with 15 bases between.

The chain combines TRBV19 with TRBJ2-1, with a weak D call TRBD1 (6 bases). The V gene's germline CDR1 is LNHDA and CDR2 SQIVND (reference sequence). V dropped 10 bases and J dropped 3 bases, with 13 bases sitting between them. This CDR3 has 13 amino acids. CDR3 amino acids: CATRRRGYNEQFF. The CDR3 DNA follows: TGTGCCACCCGTCGCAGGGGCTACAATGAGCAGTTCTTC.

The chain employs TRBV7-2 and TRBJ2-7; TRBD2 matches at 9 bases. Trimming cost V 5 bases and J 7 bases; bases outside gene matches: 6. The CDR3 loop spans 13 amino acids. Germline-derived CDR1 and CDR2 are SGHTA and FQGNSA. In DNA form, the CDR3 reads TGTGCCAGCAGCGCGAGACTAGCGGAAGAGCAGTACTTC. It specifies CASSARLAEEQYF.

The chain links TRBV29-1 to TRBJ1-1; 7 bases align to TRBD1. CDR1 and CDR2 (germline): SQVTM, ANQGSEA. The CDR3 length is 14 residues. J was trimmed by 2 bases and V by 4 bases; bases with no gene match: 7. Written as DNA, the CDR3 is TGCAGCGTTGTGGCGTCAGGGGGAAACACTGAAGCTTTCTTT. Translating gives CSVVASGGNTEAFF.

This clone occurred a few times. V and J are TRBV11-2 and TRBJ2-1, with D maybe TRBD2 (5 bases). CDR1 is SGHAT and CDR2 is FQNNGV in the germline V gene. The CDR3 runs 12 residues. V dropped 5 bases and J dropped 4 bases, with 6 bases sitting between them. For the CDR3, the DNA is TGTGCCAGCAGCCGGGGTTACAATGAGCAGTTCTTC. It specifies CASSRGYNEQFF. The full variable domain, in which reference TRBV11-2 and TRBJ2-1 provide the parts outside the CDR3, is EAGVAQSPRYKIIEKRQSVAFWCNPISGHATLYWYQQILGQGPKLLIQFQNNGVVDDSQLPKDRFSAERLKGVDSTLKIQPAKLEDSAVYLCASSRGYNEQFFGPGTRLTVL.

This chain joins TRBV5-1 and TRBJ1-2, with 10 bases matching TRBD1. The CDR3 length is 15 residues. CDR1 and CDR2 from the germline V gene are SGHRS and YFSETQ. The trim removed 4 bases at V and 5 bases at J, leaving 8 bases unmatched. This CDR3 is CASSHRQGADYGYTF. The CDR3 nucleotides are TGCGCCAGCAGCCATCGACAGGGGGCGGATTATGGCTACACCTTC.

The genes are TRBV2 and TRBJ2-1, with 8 positions matching TRBD1. The CDR3 has 14 amino acids. In germline, CDR1 is SNHLY, CDR2 FYNNEI. V shed 8 bases and J 5 bases; nucleotides not matched to a gene: 8. The CDR3 coding sequence is TGTGCCAGCGGACCGGGACAGGAAGACAATGAGCAGTTCTTC. This sequence encodes CASGPGQEDNEQFF.

This chain connects TRBV25-1 to TRBJ1-5, with a tentative D call TRBD1 (5 bases). Germline V lookup: CDR1 MGHDK, CDR2 SYGVNS. CDR3 size: 14 residues. V was cut by 6 bases and J by 3 bases, with 12 bases left in between. Here the CDR3 reads CASRKRGYNQPQHF. CDR3 DNA: TGTGCCAGCAGGAAAAGGGGCTACAATCAGCCCCAGCATTTT.

V is TRBV6-5 and J is TRBJ1-2; 10 bases fit TRBD1. This CDR3 is 13 amino acids long. The V gene end was trimmed by 6 bases and the J gene end by 7 bases; junction bases not matched to a gene: 5. Germline lookup yields CDR1 MNHEY and CDR2 SVGAGI. In nucleotides, the CDR3 is TGTGCCAGCAGACTGGGACAGGGGAGTGGCTACACCTTC. Encoded protein: CASRLGQGSGYTF.

This clone appeared a few times. J is TRBJ2-2 and V is TRBV5-1; TRBD1 matches at 7 bases. The CDR3 extends over 15 amino acids. V shed 5 bases and J 3 bases; nucleotides not matched to a gene: 7. Per the germline V gene, CDR1 is SGHRS and CDR2 is YFSETQ. CDR3 protein: CASRLRTGHTGELFF. The CDR3 DNA sequence: TGCGCCAGCAGGCTGAGGACAGGACACACCGGGGAGCTGTTTTTT.

This CDR3 is CASSISGGNEQFF. CDR3 sequence (DNA): TGTGCCAGTAGTATCTCAGGGGGCAATGAGCAGTTCTTC. The chain has TRBV19 and TRBJ2-1, with 7 bases lining up with TRBD1. The V gene's germline CDR1 is LNHDA and CDR2 SQIVND (reference sequence). V lost 3 bases, J lost 6 bases, and 2 bases stayed unmatched. CDR3 length equals 13 residues.